This entry features one T cell receptor beta chain sequence. The data derive from a study of T-cell reconstitution after alpha-beta-depleted transplantation in children. TCRbeta library construction was performed incorporating unique molecular identifiers. MiXCR, applied by TCRdb to the PCR reads, yields one record per CDR3 protein. The sample records about 500,000 distinct CDR3 sequences, 30% to 35% being singletons. CDR1 is SQVTM, CDR2 ANQGSEA, per germline. The V gene end was trimmed by 8 bases and the J gene end by 4 bases; junction bases not matched to a gene: 15. This CDR3 comprises 16 residues.

This sequence originates from a human donor who donated a stem cell graft to a child with aplastic anemia. The sample was PBMCs from the stem cell graft donor, taken from the stem cell graft. The rearrangement uses TRBV29-1 and TRBJ2-2, with 8 bases fitting TRBD2. CDR3 sequence (DNA): TGCAGCTTTGGGGAACGACTAGCGAGAGGCACCGGGGAGCTGTTTTTT. Amino acids: CSFGERLARGTGELFF.